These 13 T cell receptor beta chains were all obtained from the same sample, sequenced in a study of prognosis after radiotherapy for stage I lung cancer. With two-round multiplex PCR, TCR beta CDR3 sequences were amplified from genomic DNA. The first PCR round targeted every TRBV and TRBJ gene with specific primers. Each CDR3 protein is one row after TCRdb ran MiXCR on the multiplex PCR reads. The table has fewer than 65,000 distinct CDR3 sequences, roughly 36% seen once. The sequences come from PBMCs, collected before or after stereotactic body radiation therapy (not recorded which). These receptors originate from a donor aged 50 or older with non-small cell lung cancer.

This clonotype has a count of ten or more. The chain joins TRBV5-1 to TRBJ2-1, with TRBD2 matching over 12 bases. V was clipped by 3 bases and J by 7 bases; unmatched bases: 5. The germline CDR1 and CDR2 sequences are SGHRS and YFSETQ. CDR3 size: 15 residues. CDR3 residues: CASSWRLAGVNEQFF. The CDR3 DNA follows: TGCGCCAGCAGCTGGCGACTAGCGGGAGTAAATGAGCAGTTCTTC.

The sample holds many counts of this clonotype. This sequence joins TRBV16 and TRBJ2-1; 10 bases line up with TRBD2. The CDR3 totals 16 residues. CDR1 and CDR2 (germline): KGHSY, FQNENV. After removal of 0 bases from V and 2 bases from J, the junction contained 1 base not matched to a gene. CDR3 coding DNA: TGTGCCAGCAGCCAATCGGGACTAGCGCCCTACAATGAGCAGTTCTTC. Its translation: CASSQSGLAPYNEQFF.

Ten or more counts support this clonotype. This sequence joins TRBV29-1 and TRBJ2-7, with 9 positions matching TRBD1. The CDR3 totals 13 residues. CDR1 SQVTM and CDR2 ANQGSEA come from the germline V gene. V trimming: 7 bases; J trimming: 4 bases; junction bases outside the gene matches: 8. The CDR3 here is CSGGQGNGYEQYF. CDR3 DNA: TGCAGCGGTGGACAGGGGAACGGGTACGAGCAGTACTTC.

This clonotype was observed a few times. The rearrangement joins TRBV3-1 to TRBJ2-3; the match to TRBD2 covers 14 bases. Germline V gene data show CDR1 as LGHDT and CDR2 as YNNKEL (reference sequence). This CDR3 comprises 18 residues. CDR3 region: CANSQGGTSGRMADTQYF. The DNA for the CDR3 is TGTGCAAACAGCCAAGGGGGGACTAGCGGGAGAATGGCGGATACGCAGTATTTT.

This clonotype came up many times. CDR3 amino acids: CASSLRVDTQYF. As DNA, the CDR3 is TGTGCCAGCAGTTTAAGAGTAGATACGCAGTATTTT. This chain links TRBV28 with TRBJ2-3; no firm D call. V gave up 2 bases and J gave up 5 bases, with 5 bases separating them. The CDR3 sequence is 12 residues long. Looked up from germline, CDR1 is MDHEN and CDR2 is SYDVKM.

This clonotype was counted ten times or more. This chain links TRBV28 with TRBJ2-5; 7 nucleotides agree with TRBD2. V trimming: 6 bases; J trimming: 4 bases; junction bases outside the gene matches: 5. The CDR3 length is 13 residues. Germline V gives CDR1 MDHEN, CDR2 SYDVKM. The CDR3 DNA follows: TGTGCCAGCAGCCCAGGCGGGGGAGAGACCCAGTACTTC. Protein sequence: CASSPGGGETQYF.

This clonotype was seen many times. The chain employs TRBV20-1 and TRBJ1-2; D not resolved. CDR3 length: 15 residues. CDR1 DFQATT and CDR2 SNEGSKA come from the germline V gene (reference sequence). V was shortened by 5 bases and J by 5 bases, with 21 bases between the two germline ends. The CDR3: CSAERIGSPVYGYTF. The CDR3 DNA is TGCAGTGCTGAGAGGATAGGGAGCCCCGTGTATGGCTACACCTTC.

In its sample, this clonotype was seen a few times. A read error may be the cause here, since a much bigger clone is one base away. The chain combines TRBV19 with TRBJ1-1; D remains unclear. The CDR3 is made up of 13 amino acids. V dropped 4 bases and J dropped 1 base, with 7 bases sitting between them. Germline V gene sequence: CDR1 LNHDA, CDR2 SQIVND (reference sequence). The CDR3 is CASSRMRNTEAFF. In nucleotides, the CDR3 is TGTGCCAGTAGTAGGATGAGGAACACTGAAGCTTTCTTT.

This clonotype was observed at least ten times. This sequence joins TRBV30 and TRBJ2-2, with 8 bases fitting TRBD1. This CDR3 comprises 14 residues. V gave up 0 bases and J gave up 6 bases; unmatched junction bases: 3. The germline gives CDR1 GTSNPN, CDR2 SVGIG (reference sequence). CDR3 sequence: CAWSVTGAPGELFF. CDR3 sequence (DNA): TGTGCCTGGAGTGTGACAGGGGCGCCCGGGGAGCTGTTTTTT.

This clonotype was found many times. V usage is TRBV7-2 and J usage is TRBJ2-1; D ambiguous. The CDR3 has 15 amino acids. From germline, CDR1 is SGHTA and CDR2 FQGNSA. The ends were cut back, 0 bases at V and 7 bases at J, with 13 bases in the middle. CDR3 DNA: TGTGCCAGCAGCTTAGCGCGGCGGTCCGTGAATGAGCAGTTCTTC. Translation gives CASSLARRSVNEQFF.

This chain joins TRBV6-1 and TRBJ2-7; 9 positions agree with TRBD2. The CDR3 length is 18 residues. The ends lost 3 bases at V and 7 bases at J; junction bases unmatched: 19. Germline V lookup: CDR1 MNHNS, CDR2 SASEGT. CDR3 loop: CASSDPCPPPQREVEQYF. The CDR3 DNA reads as TGTGCCAGCAGTGACCCCTGCCCCCCCCCTCAGCGGGAGGTAGAGCAGTACTTC.

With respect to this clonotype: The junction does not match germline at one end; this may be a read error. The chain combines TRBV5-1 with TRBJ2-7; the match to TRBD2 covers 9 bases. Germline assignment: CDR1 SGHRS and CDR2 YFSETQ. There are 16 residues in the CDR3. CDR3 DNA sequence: TGCGCCAGCAGTCTCACGTCTAGCGGGATAGATGGCAGGCAGTACTTT. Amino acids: CASSLTSSGIDGRQYF. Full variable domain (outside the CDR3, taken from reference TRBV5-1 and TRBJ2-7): KAGVTQTPRYLIKTRGQQVTLSCSPISGHRSVSWYQQTPGQGLQFLFEYFSETQRNKGNFPGRFSGRQFSNSRSEMNVSTLELGDSALYLCASSLTSSGIDGRQYFGPGTRLTVT.

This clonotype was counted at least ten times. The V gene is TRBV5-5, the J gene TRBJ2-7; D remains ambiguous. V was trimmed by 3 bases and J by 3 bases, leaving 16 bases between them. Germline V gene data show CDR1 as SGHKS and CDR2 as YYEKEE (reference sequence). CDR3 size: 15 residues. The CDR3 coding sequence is TGTGCCAGCAGCTCTGCACCCCAGTCCCTCTACGAGCAGTACTTC. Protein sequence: CASSSAPQSLYEQYF.